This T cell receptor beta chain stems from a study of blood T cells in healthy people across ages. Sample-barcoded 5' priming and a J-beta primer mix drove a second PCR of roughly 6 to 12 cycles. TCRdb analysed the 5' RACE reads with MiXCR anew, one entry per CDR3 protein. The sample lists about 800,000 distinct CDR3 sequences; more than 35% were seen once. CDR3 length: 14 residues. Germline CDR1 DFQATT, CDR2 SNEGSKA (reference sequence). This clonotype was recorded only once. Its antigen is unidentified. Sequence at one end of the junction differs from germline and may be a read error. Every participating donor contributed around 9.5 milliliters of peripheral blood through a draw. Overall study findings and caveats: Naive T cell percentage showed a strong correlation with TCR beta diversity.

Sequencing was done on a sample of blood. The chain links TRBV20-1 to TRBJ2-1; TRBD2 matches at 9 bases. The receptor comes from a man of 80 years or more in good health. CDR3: CSAREAGGYNEQFF. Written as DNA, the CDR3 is TGCAGTGCTCGAGAAGCGGGGGGTTACAATGAGCAGTTCTTC.